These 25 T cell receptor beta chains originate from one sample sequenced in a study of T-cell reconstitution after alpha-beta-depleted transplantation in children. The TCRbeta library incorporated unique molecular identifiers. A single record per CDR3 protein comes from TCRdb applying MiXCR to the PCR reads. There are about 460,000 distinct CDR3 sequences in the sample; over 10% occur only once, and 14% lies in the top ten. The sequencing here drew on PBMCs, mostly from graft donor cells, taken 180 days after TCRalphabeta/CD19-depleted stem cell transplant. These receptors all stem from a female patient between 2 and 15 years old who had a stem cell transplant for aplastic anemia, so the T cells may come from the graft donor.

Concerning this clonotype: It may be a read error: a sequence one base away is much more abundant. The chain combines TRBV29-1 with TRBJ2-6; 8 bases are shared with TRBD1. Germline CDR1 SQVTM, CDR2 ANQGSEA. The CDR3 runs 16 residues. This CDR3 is CSVRGGTGSGANGLTF. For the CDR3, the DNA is TGCAGCGTTAGAGGGGGGACAGGCTCTGGGGCCAACGGCCTGACTTTC.

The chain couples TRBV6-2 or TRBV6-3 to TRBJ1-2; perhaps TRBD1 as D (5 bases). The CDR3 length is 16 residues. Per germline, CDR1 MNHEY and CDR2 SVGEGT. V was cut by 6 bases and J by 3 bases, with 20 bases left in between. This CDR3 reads CASSRSRRGAYYGYTF. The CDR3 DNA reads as TGTGCCAGCAGCCGTTCCCGGAGGGGCGCCTACTATGGCTACACCTTC.

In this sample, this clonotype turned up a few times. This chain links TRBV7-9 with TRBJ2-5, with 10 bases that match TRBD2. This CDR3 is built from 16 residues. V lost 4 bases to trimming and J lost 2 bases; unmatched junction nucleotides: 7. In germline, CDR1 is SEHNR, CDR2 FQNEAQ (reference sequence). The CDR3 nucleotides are TGTGCCAGCAGCTCAAGCGGGAGGGGAGTACAAGAGACCCAGTACTTC. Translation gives CASSSSGRGVQETQYF.

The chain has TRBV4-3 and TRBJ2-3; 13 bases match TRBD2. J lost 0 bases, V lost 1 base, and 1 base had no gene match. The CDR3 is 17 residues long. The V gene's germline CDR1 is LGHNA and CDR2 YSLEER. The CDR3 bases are TGCGCCAGCAGCCAAGGACTAGCGGGAGGTAGCACAGATACGCAGTATTTT. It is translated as CASSQGLAGGSTDTQYF.

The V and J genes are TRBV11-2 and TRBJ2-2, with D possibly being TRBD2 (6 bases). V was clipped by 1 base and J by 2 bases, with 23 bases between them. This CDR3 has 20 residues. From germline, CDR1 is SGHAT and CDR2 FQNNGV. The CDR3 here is CASSLVYPRARESNTGELFF. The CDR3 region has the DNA TGTGCCAGCAGCTTAGTTTACCCTAGGGCCCGGGAGTCTAACACCGGGGAGCTGTTTTTT.

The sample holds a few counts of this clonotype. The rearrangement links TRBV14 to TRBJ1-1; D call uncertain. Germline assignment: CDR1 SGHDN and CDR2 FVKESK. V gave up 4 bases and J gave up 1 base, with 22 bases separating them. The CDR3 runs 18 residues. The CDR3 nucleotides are TGTGCCAGCAGCCTAGCACTTTCCCTAGAACGGAAGAACACTGAAGCTTTCTTT. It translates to CASSLALSLERKNTEAFF.

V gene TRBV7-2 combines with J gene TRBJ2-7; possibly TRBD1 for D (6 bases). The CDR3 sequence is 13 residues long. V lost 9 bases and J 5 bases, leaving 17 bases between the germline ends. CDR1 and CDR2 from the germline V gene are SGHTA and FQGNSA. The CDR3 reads CASSLWGLNEQYF. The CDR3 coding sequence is TGTGCCAGTAGCCTGTGGGGGCTCAACGAGCAGTACTTC.

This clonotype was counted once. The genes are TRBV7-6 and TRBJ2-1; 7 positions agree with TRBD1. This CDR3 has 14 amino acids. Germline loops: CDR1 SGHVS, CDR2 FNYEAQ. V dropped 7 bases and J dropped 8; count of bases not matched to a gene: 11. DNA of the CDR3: TGTGCCAGCACCTGGGGGACAGCCTGGGATGAGCAGTTCTTC. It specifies CASTWGTAWDEQFF.

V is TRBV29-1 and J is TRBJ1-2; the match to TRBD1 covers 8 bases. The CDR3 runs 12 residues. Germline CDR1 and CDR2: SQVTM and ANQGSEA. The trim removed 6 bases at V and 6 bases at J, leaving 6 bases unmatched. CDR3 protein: CSVGNRGNGYTF. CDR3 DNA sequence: TGCAGCGTAGGGAACAGGGGGAATGGCTACACCTTC.

The CDR3 loop is CASSLTGGGYYGYTF. DNA for the CDR3: TGTGCCAGCAGCTTAACGGGTGGCGGTTACTATGGCTACACCTTC. The rearrangement joins TRBV7-8 to TRBJ1-2; D ambiguous. The CDR3 contains 15 residues. V lost 2 bases and J lost 3, with 13 bases in between. Germline CDR1 SGHVS, CDR2 FQNEAQ. Variable domain in full (rest from reference TRBV7-8 and TRBJ1-2): GAGVSQSPRYKVAKRGQDVALRCDPISGHVSLFWYQQALGQGPEFLTYFQNEAQLDKSGLPSDRFFAERPEGSVSTLKIQRTQQEDSAVYLCASSLTGGGYYGYTFGSGTRLTVV.

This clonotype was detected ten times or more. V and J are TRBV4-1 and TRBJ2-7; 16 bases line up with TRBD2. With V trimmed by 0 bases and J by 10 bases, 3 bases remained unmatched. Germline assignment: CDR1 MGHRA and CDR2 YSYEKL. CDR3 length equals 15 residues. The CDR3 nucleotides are TGCGCCAGCAGCCAAGATGGGACTAGCGGGAGGGGCCAGTACTTC. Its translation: CASSQDGTSGRGQYF.

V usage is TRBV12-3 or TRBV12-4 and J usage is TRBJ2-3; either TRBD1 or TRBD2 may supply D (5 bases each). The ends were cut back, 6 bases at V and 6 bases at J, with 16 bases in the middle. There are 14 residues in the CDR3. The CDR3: CASRAGAGGDTQYF. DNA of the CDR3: TGTGCCAGCAGAGCCGGGGCTGGGGGTGATACGCAGTATTTT.

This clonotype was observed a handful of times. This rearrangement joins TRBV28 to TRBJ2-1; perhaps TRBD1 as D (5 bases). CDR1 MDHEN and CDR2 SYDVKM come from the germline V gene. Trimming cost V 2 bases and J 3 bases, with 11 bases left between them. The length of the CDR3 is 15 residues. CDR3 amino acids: CASSLGVGVYNEQFF. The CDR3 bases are TGTGCCAGCAGTTTAGGGGTAGGGGTCTACAATGAGCAGTTCTTC.

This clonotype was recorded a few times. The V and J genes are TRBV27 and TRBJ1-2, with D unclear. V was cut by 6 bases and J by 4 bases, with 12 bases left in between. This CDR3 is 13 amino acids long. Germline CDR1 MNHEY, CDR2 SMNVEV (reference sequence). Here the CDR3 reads CASSVGIPYGYTF. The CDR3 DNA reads TGTGCCAGCAGCGTCGGGATCCCCTATGGCTACACCTTC.

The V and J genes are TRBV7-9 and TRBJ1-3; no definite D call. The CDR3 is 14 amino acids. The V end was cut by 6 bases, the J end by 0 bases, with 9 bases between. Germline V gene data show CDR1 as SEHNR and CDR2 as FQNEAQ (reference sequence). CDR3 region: CASRTEVSGNTIYF. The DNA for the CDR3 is TGTGCCAGCAGAACAGAGGTCTCTGGAAACACCATATATTTT.

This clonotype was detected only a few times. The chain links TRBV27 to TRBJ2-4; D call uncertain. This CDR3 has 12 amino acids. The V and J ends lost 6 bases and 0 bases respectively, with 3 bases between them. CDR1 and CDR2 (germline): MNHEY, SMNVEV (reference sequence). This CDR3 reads CASRGAKNIQYF. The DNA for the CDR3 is TGTGCCAGCAGGGGAGCCAAAAACATTCAGTACTTC.

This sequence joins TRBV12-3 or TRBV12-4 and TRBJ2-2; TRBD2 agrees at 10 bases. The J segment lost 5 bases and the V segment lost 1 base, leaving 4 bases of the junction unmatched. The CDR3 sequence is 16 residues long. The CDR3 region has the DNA TGTGCCAGCAGTTTAGGGACTAGCGGAAGGACCGGGGAGCTGTTTTTT. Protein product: CASSLGTSGRTGELFF.

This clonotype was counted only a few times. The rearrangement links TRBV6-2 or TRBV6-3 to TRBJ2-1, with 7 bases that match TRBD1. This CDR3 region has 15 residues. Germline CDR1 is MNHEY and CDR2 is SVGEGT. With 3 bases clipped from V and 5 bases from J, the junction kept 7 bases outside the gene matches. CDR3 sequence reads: CASSYVTGAHNEQFF. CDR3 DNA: TGTGCCAGCAGTTATGTTACAGGGGCCCACAATGAGCAGTTCTTC.

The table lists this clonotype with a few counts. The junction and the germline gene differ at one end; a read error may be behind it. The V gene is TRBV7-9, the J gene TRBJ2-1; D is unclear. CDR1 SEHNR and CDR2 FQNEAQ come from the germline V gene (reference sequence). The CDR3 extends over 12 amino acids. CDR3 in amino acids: CASCFPYNEQFF. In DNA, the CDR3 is TGTGCCAGCTGCTTCCCCTACAATGAGCAGTTCTTC.

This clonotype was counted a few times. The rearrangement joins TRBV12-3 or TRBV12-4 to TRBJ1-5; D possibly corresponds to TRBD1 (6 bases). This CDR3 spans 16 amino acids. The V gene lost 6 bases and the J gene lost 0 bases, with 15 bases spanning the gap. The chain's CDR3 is CASRTRTEYSNQPQHF. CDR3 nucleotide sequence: TGTGCCAGCAGGACCAGGACAGAATATAGCAATCAGCCCCAGCATTTT.

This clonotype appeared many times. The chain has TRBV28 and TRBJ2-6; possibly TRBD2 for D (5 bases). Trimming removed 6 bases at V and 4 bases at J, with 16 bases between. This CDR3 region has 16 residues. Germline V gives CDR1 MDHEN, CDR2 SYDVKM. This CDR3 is CASRLGRGKGANVLTF. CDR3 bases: TGTGCCAGCAGGCTGGGTAGAGGGAAAGGGGCCAACGTCCTGACTTTC.

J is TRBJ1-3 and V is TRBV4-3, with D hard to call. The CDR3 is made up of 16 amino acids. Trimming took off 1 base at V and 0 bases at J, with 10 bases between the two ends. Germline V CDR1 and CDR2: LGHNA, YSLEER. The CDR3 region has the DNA TGCGCCAGCAGCCAAGTTTTTGAGGGCTCTGGAAACACCATATATTTT. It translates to CASSQVFEGSGNTIYF.

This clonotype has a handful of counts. The DNA for the CDR3 is TGTGCCAGCAGCTTAAGGGAAGGAGGCCCTGAAGCTTTCTTT. Amino acids: CASSLREGGPEAFF. The V call is TRBV12-3 or TRBV12-4, the J call TRBJ1-1; D is unclear. The CDR3 length is 14 residues. V shed 6 bases and J shed 6 bases, with 17 bases lying between them.

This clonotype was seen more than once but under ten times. This CDR3 reads CASSPAAVIGVNSPLHF. In DNA form, the CDR3 reads TGTGCCAGCTCACCAGCCGCGGTGATCGGAGTGAATTCACCCCTCCACTTT. The chain joins TRBV18 to TRBJ1-6; D is unresolved. This CDR3 has 17 amino acids. Between the trimmed V and J ends, which lost 2 bases and 7 bases, there was a span of 18 bases. The germline gives CDR1 KGHSH, CDR2 LQKENI. Drawing the rest from reference TRBV18 and TRBJ1-6, the complete variable domain is NAGVMQNPRHLVRRRGQEARLRCSPMKGHSHVYWYRQLPEEGLKFMVYLQKENIIDESGMPKERFSAEFPKEGPSILRIQQVVRGDSAAYFCASSPAAVIGVNSPLHFGNGTRLTVT.

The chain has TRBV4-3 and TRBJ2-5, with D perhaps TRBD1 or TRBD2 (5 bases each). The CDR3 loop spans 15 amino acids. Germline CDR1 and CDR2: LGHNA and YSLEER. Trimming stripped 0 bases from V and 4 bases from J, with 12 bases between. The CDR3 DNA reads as TGCGCCAGCAGCCAAGAAGGGGCCCGGGGAGAGACCCAGTACTTC. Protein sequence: CASSQEGARGETQYF.